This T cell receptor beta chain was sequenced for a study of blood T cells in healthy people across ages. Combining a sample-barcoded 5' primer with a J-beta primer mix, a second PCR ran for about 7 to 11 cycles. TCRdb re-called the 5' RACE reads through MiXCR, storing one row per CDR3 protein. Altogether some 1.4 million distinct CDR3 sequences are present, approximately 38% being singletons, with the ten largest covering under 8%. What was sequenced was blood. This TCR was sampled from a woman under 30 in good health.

This chain's CDR3 is CASSGGTGGEQFF. Written as DNA, the CDR3 is TGTGCCAGCAGCGGGGGGACAGGGGGCGAGCAGTTCTTC. The chain has TRBV5-8 and TRBJ2-1; 12 bases are shared with TRBD1. This CDR3 contains 13 residues. The germline gives CDR1 SGHTS, CDR2 YDEGEE. The junction had 3 bases not matched to a gene; V was cut back by 4 bases and J by 10 bases.